This TCR beta chain was observed in a study of technical replicates of blood from several donors. The CDR3 loop spans 14 amino acids. Germline V lookup: CDR1 SGHRS, CDR2 YFSETQ. Trimming cost V 5 bases and J 2 bases, with 14 bases left between them. Produced via immunoSEQ multiplex PCR; TCRdb's table is partial and in-frame only. The sample yields 45,000 to 60,000 clones, about 96% seen once. The sequenced sample consisted of T cells isolated from PBMCs. The TCR sequence derives from a human donor in good health. The chain employs TRBV5-1 and TRBJ2-7; no clear D gene. The CDR3 reads CASRPSRSTYEQYF. The CDR3 nucleotides are TGCGCCAGCAGGCCGTCACGGAGCACCTACGAGCAGTACTTC.